The clone carrying this T cell receptor beta chain was counted only a few times. What it binds is not known. This sample is part of a study of shared clonotypes between healthy human individuals. Study conclusions and caveats: A small donor pool kept down the genetic and exposure-history diversity that was represented.

Positively selected for CCR7, the CD45RO-negative cells used as naive CD8 cells excluded terminally differentiated effector memory CD45RA+ cells. The data were produced by immunoSEQ multiplex PCR, yet TCRdb's version contains in-frame clones alone and is incomplete. This repertoire shows some 2,000,000 clones, approximately 94% found once; its top ten account for roughly 1%. The CDR3 totals 14 residues. In germline, CDR1 is SEHNR, CDR2 FQNEAQ (reference sequence). V gave up 5 bases and J gave up 7 bases; unmatched junction bases: 11. The rearrangement joins TRBV7-9 to TRBJ2-7; 7 bases align to TRBD1. The sequenced material came from naive CD8+ T cells sorted from blood. The receptor was isolated from a young man in good health. Here the CDR3 reads CASSANQGQREQYF. CDR3 coding DNA: TGTGCCAGCAGCGCCAACCAGGGACAGCGAGAGCAGTACTTC.